Below are 22 T cell receptor beta chains sequenced from a single sample in a study of shared clonotypes between healthy human individuals. Here immunoSEQ multiplex PCR was the method, and the copy in TCRdb shows in-frame clones only, minus some. This repertoire shows roughly 520,000 clones, about 96% found once; its top ten account for 0.05% to 0.08%. Sample: naive CD4+ T cells sorted from blood. Subset: CD45RA+ positively selected. These receptor sequences come from a woman aged 30 to 39 in good health.

This chain joins TRBV27 and TRBJ2-3; weak D call: TRBD2 (6 bases). The CDR3 runs 13 residues. Germline CDR1 MNHEY, CDR2 SMNVEV (reference sequence). The V and J ends lost 6 bases and 6 bases respectively, with 13 bases between them. For the CDR3, the DNA is TGTGCCAGCAGGGGGGGAACGGCTGATACGCAGTATTTT. Amino acids: CASRGGTADTQYF.

This clone was observed a single time. This chain joins TRBV7-9 and TRBJ2-3; 7 bases map to TRBD2. The germline V gene has CDR1 SEHNR and CDR2 FQNEAQ (reference sequence). This CDR3 comprises 15 residues. The V and J ends lost 5 bases and 6 bases, in that order; junction bases with no gene match: 11. CDR3 loop: CASSRDYPSPDTQYF. The CDR3 DNA sequence: TGTGCCAGCAGCCGGGACTACCCATCGCCGGATACGCAGTATTTT.

This chain uses TRBV14 with TRBJ2-5, with 9 bases that match TRBD2. The CDR3 is 15 residues long. Trimming took 2 bases from V and 5 from J; bases not matched to a gene: 6. In germline, CDR1 is SGHDN, CDR2 FVKESK. The CDR3 protein is CASSQLRGRAETQYF. In nucleotides, the CDR3 is TGTGCCAGCAGCCAATTACGCGGGAGGGCGGAGACCCAGTACTTC. Combining the CDR3 with reference TRBV14 and TRBJ2-5 gives the whole variable domain EAGVTQFPSHSVIEKGQTVTLRCDPISGHDNLYWYRRVMGKEIKFLLHFVKESKQDESGMPNNRFLAERTGGTYSTLKVQPAELEDSGVYFCASSQLRGRAETQYFGPGTRLLVL.

The genes are TRBV5-1 and TRBJ1-2; 11 nucleotides agree with TRBD1. CDR1 is SGHRS and CDR2 is YFSETQ in the germline V gene. V trimming: 4 bases; J trimming: 4 bases; junction bases outside the gene matches: 9. This CDR3 has 16 residues. The CDR3 DNA follows: TGCGCCAGCAGCGAGGACAGGGGGCAGATTAGCTATGGCTACACCTTC. This codes for CASSEDRGQISYGYTF. Full variable domain (missing parts from reference TRBV5-1 and TRBJ1-2): KAGVTQTPRYLIKTRGQQVTLSCSPISGHRSVSWYQQTPGQGLQFLFEYFSETQRNKGNFPGRFSGRQFSNSRSEMNVSTLELGDSALYLCASSEDRGQISYGYTFGSGTRLTVV.

The chain combines TRBV11-3 with TRBJ2-1; D could derive from TRBD1 or TRBD2 (5 bases each). This CDR3 has 13 residues. Germline values: CDR1 SGHNT, CDR2 YENEEA. Deletions cut 3 bases from V and 9 bases from J, with 12 bases between. The CDR3 reads CASSLGPGTEQFF. The CDR3 DNA is TGTGCCAGCAGCTTGGGGCCTGGGACTGAGCAGTTCTTC. Complete variable domain (other parts from reference TRBV11-3 and TRBJ2-1): EAGVVQSPRYKIIEKKQPVAFWCNPISGHNTLYWYLQNLGQGPELLIRYENEEAVDDSQLPKDRFSAERLKGVDSTLKIQPAELGDSAVYLCASSLGPGTEQFFGPGTRLTVL.

The rearrangement links TRBV7-6 to TRBJ2-6, with TRBD1 identical over 7 bases. Germline CDR1 reads SGHVS; CDR2 reads FNYEAQ. V dropped 2 bases and J dropped 0; count of bases not matched to a gene: 13. The CDR3 runs to 20 residues. The CDR3 spells CASSLYPLTGYPSGANVLTF. Here the CDR3 DNA reads TGTGCCAGCAGCTTATATCCCCTGACAGGGTATCCCTCTGGGGCCAACGTCCTGACTTTC. The variable domain in full, completed from reference TRBV7-6 and TRBJ2-6, reads GAGVSQSPRYKVTKRGQDVALRCDPISGHVSLYWYRQALGQGPEFLTYFNYEAQQDKSGLPNDRFSAERPEGSISTLTIQRTEQRDSAMYRCASSLYPLTGYPSGANVLTFGAGSRLTVL.

The V and J genes are TRBV9 and TRBJ2-1; 10 nucleotides agree with TRBD2. The germline gives CDR1 SGDLS, CDR2 YYNGEE. The CDR3 extends over 16 amino acids. Trimming cost V 0 bases and J 4 bases; bases outside gene matches: 4. The CDR3 bases are TGTGCCAGCAGCGTAGGAACTAGCGGGGATTACAATGAGCAGTTCTTC. This gives the protein CASSVGTSGDYNEQFF.

Points on this clone: In the same sample, other DNA sequences code for this CDR3. The chain combines TRBV7-2 with TRBJ2-1; 11 bases fit TRBD2. The CDR3 has 15 residues. Germline-derived CDR1 and CDR2 are SGHTA and FQGNSA. V lost 4 bases and J lost 5; bases outside the gene matches: 4. The CDR3 protein is CASSSRLAGNNEQFF. The CDR3 nucleotides read TGTGCCAGCAGCTCGAGACTAGCGGGGAACAATGAGCAGTTCTTC. Drawing the rest from reference TRBV7-2 and TRBJ2-1, the complete variable domain is GAGVSQSPSNKVTEKGKDVELRCDPISGHTALYWYRQSLGQGLEFLIYFQGNSAPDKSGLPSDRFSAERTGGSVSTLTIQRTQQEDSAVYLCASSSRLAGNNEQFFGPGTRLTVL.

This rearrangement joins TRBV27 to TRBJ2-3, with D unclear. In germline, CDR1 is MNHEY, CDR2 SMNVEV (reference sequence). Trimming pared 2 bases from V and 0 bases from J, leaving 15 bases between. The CDR3 has 17 amino acids. The chain's CDR3 is CASSLKTSGGSTDTQYF. CDR3 bases: TGTGCCAGCAGTTTAAAGACAAGTGGCGGTAGCACAGATACGCAGTATTTT.

Worth noting for this clone: Compared with germline, one end of the junction differs, possibly owing to a read error. The rearrangement uses TRBV7-9 and TRBJ2-2; perhaps D is TRBD1 or TRBD2 (5 bases each). The CDR3 has 14 residues. Per the germline V gene, CDR1 is SEHNR and CDR2 is FQNEAQ (reference sequence). CDR3 DNA sequence: TGTGCCAGCAGCTTAGTTGTGGGGCTCGGGGCGCTGTTTTTT. It encodes CASSLVVGLGALFF.

This chain uses TRBV6-5 with TRBJ1-5; perhaps TRBD1 as D (6 bases). The CDR3 covers 13 residues. With 6 bases removed from V and 4 bases from J, the gap between germline ends came to 10 bases. From germline, CDR1 is MNHEY and CDR2 SVGAGI. The CDR3 here is CASSQDRNQPQHF. As DNA, the CDR3 is TGTGCCAGCAGCCAGGACAGAAATCAGCCCCAGCATTTT.

The V and J genes are TRBV9 and TRBJ2-5; D is undetermined. Germline values: CDR1 SGDLS, CDR2 YYNGEE. The CDR3 is 14 residues long. Trimming cost V 4 bases and J 3 bases, with 13 bases left between them. CDR3 sequence reads: CASSLSAGEETQYF. In nucleotides, the CDR3 is TGTGCCAGCAGCCTCTCTGCAGGTGAAGAGACCCAGTACTTC.

The CDR3 bases are TGTGCCAGCAGTTACTCTCGCCGGGTTCGGGGCTACACCTTC. It specifies CASSYSRRVRGYTF. V and J are TRBV6-5 and TRBJ1-2; D remains unclear. Per germline, CDR1 MNHEY and CDR2 SVGAGI. Trimming cost V 0 bases and J 8 bases, with 13 bases left between them. This CDR3 has 14 residues.

The chain recombines TRBV5-1 with TRBJ2-1; no reliable D call. CDR1 and CDR2 (germline): SGHRS, YFSETQ. V was trimmed by 4 bases and J by 8 bases, leaving 16 bases between them. CDR3 length equals 14 residues. CDR3 sequence: CASSLGISFDEQFF. The CDR3 DNA follows: TGCGCCAGCAGCCTAGGGATTAGCTTCGATGAGCAGTTCTTC.

This chain's CDR3 is CASSLGGAISYNEQFF. For the CDR3, the DNA is TGTGCCAGCAGCTTAGGGGGGGCCATCTCCTACAATGAGCAGTTCTTC. This rearrangement joins TRBV7-8 to TRBJ2-1, with D possibly called TRBD1 or TRBD2 (6 bases each). The length of the CDR3 is 16 residues. Germline loops: CDR1 SGHVS, CDR2 FQNEAQ. The V and J ends lost 1 base and 0 bases respectively, with 10 bases between them.

The CDR3 region has the DNA TGCGCCAGCAGCTTCGGTCCCACGAGCAATCAGCCCCAGCATTTT. Translated: CASSFGPTSNQPQHF. The chain recombines TRBV5-1 with TRBJ1-5; no firm D call. V lost 2 bases and J 1 base, leaving 10 bases between the germline ends. The CDR3 spans 15 residues. Germline values: CDR1 SGHRS, CDR2 YFSETQ.

V usage is TRBV27 and J usage is TRBJ2-3, with 7 bases aligning to TRBD2. The CDR3 runs 16 residues. Losses at the gene ends were 5 bases for V and 2 bases for J; bases not matched to a gene: 10. From germline, CDR1 is MNHEY and CDR2 SMNVEV (reference sequence). DNA for the CDR3: TGTGCCAGCAGTGGGCCTAGCGGACGAAACACAGATACGCAGTATTTT. As protein: CASSGPSGRNTDTQYF.

This sequence joins TRBV7-9 and TRBJ1-1; D gene uncertain. The CDR3 is 14 residues long. CDR1 and CDR2 from the germline V gene are SEHNR and FQNEAQ (reference sequence). Trimming shortened V by 5 bases and J by 1 base, and 11 bases separated the two germline ends. Written as DNA, the CDR3 is TGTGCCAGCAGCCATTCTGGGCGGAACACTGAAGCTTTCTTT. This gives the protein CASSHSGRNTEAFF.

V is TRBV14 and J is TRBJ1-6; no firm D call. V shed 0 bases and J shed 5 bases, with 8 bases lying between them. This CDR3 contains 15 residues. Germline V gene lookup returns CDR1 SGHDN and CDR2 FVKESK. The CDR3 here is CASSQDGRNNSPLHF. CDR3 DNA: TGTGCCAGCAGCCAAGATGGGCGGAATAATTCACCCCTCCACTTT.

The genes are TRBV18 and TRBJ2-7; D gene unclear. The CDR3 is 16 amino acids. V was shortened by 3 bases and J by 5 bases, with 20 bases between the two germline ends. Germline V CDR1 and CDR2: KGHSH, LQKENI. The CDR3, as DNA: TGTGCCAGCTCACCCTCTAGGGTCAAAATGAAGGACGAGCAGTACTTC. It specifies CASSPSRVKMKDEQYF.

The rearrangement joins TRBV9 to TRBJ2-7; 9 nucleotides line up with TRBD2. The CDR3 has 15 amino acids. The germline V gene encodes CDR1 SGDLS and CDR2 YYNGEE. V trimming: 4 bases; J trimming: 7 bases; junction bases outside the gene matches: 12. CDR3 in amino acids: CASSLGLAGVEEQYF. CDR3 nucleotides: TGTGCCAGCAGCCTCGGCTTAGCGGGAGTAGAGGAGCAGTACTTC.

The CDR3 bases are TGCGCCAGCAGCTTGTCAGGAGAAGGCGAGCAGTACTTC. It specifies CASSLSGEGEQYF. The chain recombines TRBV5-1 with TRBJ2-7; D not certain. Deletions cut 1 base from V and 6 bases from J, with 11 bases between. Germline-derived CDR1 and CDR2 are SGHRS and YFSETQ. This CDR3 region has 13 residues.